This T cell receptor beta chain was sequenced in a study of blood T cell repertoires in COVID-19. Study-wide background: Whether acute or convalescent, the COVID-19 samples came from the United States, Italy and Spain. PBMCs, B-cell-depleted T cells, or T cells provided the cDNA or gDNA that made up the material.

The germline gives CDR1 MNHEY, CDR2 SMNVEV (reference sequence). V gave up 6 bases and J gave up 4 bases, with 15 bases separating them. The CDR3 has 15 residues. Per the original methods: Estimates of nucleated cell counts were drawn from the amplification of reference gene primers. The assay was immunoSEQ multiplex PCR, and TCRdb's table has in-frame clones only and misses some. Clone size and the V and J calls come from that table; the DNA yielded D and trimming. The data hold around 230,000 clones, with around 90% observed a single time. Sequenced material: peripheral blood. The sequence derives from a man aged 60-69 years who had recovered from COVID-19. The chain uses TRBV27 and TRBJ1-4; D might be TRBD1 (5 bases). CDR3 coding DNA: TGTGCCAGCAGGGGAATCCAGGGTTATAATGAAAAACTGTTTTTT. Residues: CASRGIQGYNEKLFF.